The next 8 T cell receptor beta chains were all read from a single sample in a study of blood T cell repertoires in COVID-19. The assay was immunoSEQ multiplex PCR, and TCRdb's table has in-frame clones only and misses some. Of around 60,000 clones in the sample, 83% are singletons; the top ten hold roughly 10%. Sequencing was done on a sample of peripheral blood. Every receptor here comes from a man between 45 and 60 years old with COVID-19, enrolled during active disease.

This clone was seen only once. The chain employs TRBV23-1 and TRBJ2-5; 11 nucleotides line up with TRBD2. TRBV23-1 is annotated as an ORF whose role is uncertain. The CDR3 is 16 residues long. Unmatched junction bases numbered 4, after V lost 0 bases and J lost 4 bases. In DNA, the CDR3 is TGCGCCAGCAGTCAATCAAGACTAGCGGGACTAGAGACCCAGTACTTC. Encoded protein: CASSQSRLAGLETQYF.

The chain combines TRBV30 with TRBJ1-2, with D possibly matching TRBD1 (5 bases). The CDR3 sequence is 15 residues long. V was shortened by 0 bases and J by 3 bases, with 14 bases between the two germline ends. Germline V CDR1 and CDR2: GTSNPN, SVGIG (reference sequence). CDR3 loop: CAWSVPRGEDYGYTF. DNA for the CDR3: TGTGCCTGGAGTGTACCCCGGGGGGAGGACTATGGCTACACCTTC.

This clone appeared a few times. The rearrangement links TRBV7-2 to TRBJ1-6, with D tentatively TRBD1 (6 bases). The V gene's germline CDR1 is SGHTA and CDR2 FQGNSA. V lost 5 bases to trimming and J lost 9 bases, with 17 bases between them. The CDR3 has 15 amino acids. The CDR3 nucleotides are TGTGCCAGCAGCCTAAACAGGGTCGCGGGTTCACCCCTCCACTTT. Translation gives CASSLNRVAGSPLHF.

The genes are TRBV7-3 and TRBJ2-3, with 9 bases aligning to TRBD2. CDR3 size: 17 residues. Germline CDR1 reads SGHTA; CDR2 reads FQGTGA. J was trimmed by 0 bases and V by 2 bases; bases with no gene match: 6. CDR3 in amino acids: CASSLLTSGTSTDTQYF. For the CDR3, the DNA is TGTGCCAGCAGCTTATTGACTAGCGGAACTAGCACAGATACGCAGTATTTT.

The CDR3 spells CASRRGGNYGYTF. CDR3 sequence (DNA): TGTGCCAGCAGAAGGGGCGGTAACTATGGCTACACCTTC. The V gene is TRBV12-3 or TRBV12-4, the J gene TRBJ1-2, with D perhaps TRBD1 (5 bases). Between the trimmed V and J ends, which lost 6 bases and 1 base, there was a span of 9 bases. This CDR3 has 13 amino acids.

This clone was seen more than once but under ten times. This rearrangement joins TRBV6-6 to TRBJ2-5; 12 bases are a match to TRBD2. Trimming cost V 4 bases and J 0 bases; bases outside gene matches: 3. This CDR3 is 16 amino acids long. CDR1 is MNHNY, CDR2 SVGAGI, per germline (reference sequence). CDR3 protein: CASSFGLAGYQETQYF. The DNA for the CDR3 is TGTGCCAGCAGTTTCGGACTAGCGGGGTACCAAGAGACCCAGTACTTC.

The chain is built from TRBV6-5 and TRBJ2-7; no reliable D call. This CDR3 is 15 amino acids long. Trimming removed 7 bases at V and 1 base at J, with 17 bases between. The V gene's germline CDR1 is MNHEY and CDR2 SVGAGI. CDR3 DNA sequence: TGTGCCAGCAACTCGCACCAGGCCAGTTCCTACGAGCAGTACTTC. This encodes CASNSHQASSYEQYF.

The V gene is TRBV7-2, the J gene TRBJ2-7; TRBD1 might be the D (7 bases). CDR1 is SGHTA, CDR2 FQGNSA, per germline. This CDR3 comprises 14 residues. The germline V and J ends were trimmed by 5 bases and 4 bases, with 15 bases remaining between them. For the CDR3, the DNA is TGTGCCAGCAGCACATACAGGGGAGGTTACGAGCAGTACTTC. Translation: CASSTYRGGYEQYF.